This T cell receptor beta chain was recorded in a study of cytomegalovirus exposure and HLA in healthy donors. Researchers ran the PCR with 60 Vbeta and 13 Jbeta primers. TCRdb keeps only in-frame clones here, not all; method: immunoSEQ multiplex PCR. The profile shows 18,000 or so clones, about 74% of them singletons. Germline loops: CDR1 SNHLY, CDR2 FYNNEI. The CDR3 contains 12 residues. V was pared by 5 bases and J by 0 bases, with 4 bases between. Sequencing was done on a sample of PBMCs. The origin of this receptor is a man younger than 35 in good health and CMV-seronegative. V and J are TRBV2 and TRBJ1-1, with D unclear. CDR3 nucleotide sequence: TGTGCCAGCAGTTTAATGAACACTGAAGCTTTCTTT. This encodes CASSLMNTEAFF. The whole variable domain, filled in from reference TRBV2 and TRBJ1-1, reads EPEVTQTPSHQVTQMGQEVILRCVPISNHLYFYWYRQILGQKVEFLVSFYNNEISEKSEIFDDQFSVERPDGSNFTLKIRSTKLEDSAMYFCASSLMNTEAFFGQGTRLTVV.